This T cell receptor beta chain is drawn from a study of cytomegalovirus exposure and HLA in healthy donors. In the study overall: Membership in the Caucasian-associated ancestry cluster was found for 81% of approximately 380 genotyped donors. Study findings and constraints: Among CMV-associated TCR beta chains, most appeared HLA-restricted in a later analysis. Through in vitro validation, three CMV-associated chains were shown to be specific for CMV antigens.

CDR1 is SGHVS, CDR2 FQNEAQ, per germline. The CDR3 runs 17 residues. The J segment lost 1 base and the V segment lost 5 bases, leaving 11 bases of the junction unmatched. The PCR used 60 Vbeta and 13 Jbeta primers. As originally analysed: Unique TCR beta chains totaled some 81 million in a later count, with around 10 million of them shared. Generated by immunoSEQ multiplex PCR, the TCRdb table keeps only in-frame clones and is missing some. D and trimming come from the DNA, and the V and J calls and clone size come from that table. There are 150,000 to 250,000 clones in the sample; roughly four fifths occur only once, and 0.075% to 0.1% lies in the top ten. About this clone itself: The antigen is unknown.

The chain recombines TRBV7-8 with TRBJ2-3; 8 positions match TRBD2. Source material: PBMCs. The sequence was collected from a boy aged 2 to 10 in good health and CMV-seronegative. The CDR3, as DNA: TGTGCCAGCAGCCCGCGGAGTAGCGGGAAACGCACAGATACGCAGTATTTT. Protein sequence: CASSPRSSGKRTDTQYF.